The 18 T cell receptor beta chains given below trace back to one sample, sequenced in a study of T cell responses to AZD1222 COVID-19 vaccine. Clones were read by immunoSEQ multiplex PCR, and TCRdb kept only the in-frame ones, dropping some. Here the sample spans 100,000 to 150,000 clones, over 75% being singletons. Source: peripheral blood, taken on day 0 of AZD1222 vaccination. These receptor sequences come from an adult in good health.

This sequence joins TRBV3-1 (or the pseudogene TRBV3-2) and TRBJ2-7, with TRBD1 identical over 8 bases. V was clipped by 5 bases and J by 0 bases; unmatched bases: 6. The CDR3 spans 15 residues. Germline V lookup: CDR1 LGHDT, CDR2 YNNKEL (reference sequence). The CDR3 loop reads CASSSRTGTSYEQYF. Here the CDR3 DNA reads TGTGCCAGCAGCTCCCGGACAGGGACCTCCTACGAGCAGTACTTC.

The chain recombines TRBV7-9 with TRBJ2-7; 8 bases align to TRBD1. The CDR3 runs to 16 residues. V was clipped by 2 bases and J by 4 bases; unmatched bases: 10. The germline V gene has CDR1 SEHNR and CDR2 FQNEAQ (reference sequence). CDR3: CASSLYGPGGDYEQYF. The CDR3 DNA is TGTGCCAGCAGCTTATACGGCCCAGGGGGCGATTACGAGCAGTACTTC.

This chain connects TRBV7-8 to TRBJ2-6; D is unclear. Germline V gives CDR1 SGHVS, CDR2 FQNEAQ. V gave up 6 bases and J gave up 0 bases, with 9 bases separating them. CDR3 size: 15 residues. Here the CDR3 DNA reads TGTGCCAGCAGAGCGCAGGTCTCTGGGGCCAACGTCCTGACTTTC. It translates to CASRAQVSGANVLTF.

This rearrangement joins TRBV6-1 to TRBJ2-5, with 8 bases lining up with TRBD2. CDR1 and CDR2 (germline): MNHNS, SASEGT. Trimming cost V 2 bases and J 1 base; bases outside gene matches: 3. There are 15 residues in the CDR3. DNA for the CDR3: TGTGCCAGCAGTGAACAAAGCGGGGGCCAAGAGACCCAGTACTTC. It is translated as CASSEQSGGQETQYF.

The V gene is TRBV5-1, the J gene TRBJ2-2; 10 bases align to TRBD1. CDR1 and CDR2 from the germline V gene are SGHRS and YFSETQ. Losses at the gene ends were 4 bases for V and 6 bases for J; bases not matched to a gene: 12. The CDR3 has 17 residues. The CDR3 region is CASSRPGTGAGSGELFF. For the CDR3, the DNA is TGCGCCAGCAGCCGGCCCGGGACAGGGGCAGGTTCCGGGGAGCTGTTTTTT.

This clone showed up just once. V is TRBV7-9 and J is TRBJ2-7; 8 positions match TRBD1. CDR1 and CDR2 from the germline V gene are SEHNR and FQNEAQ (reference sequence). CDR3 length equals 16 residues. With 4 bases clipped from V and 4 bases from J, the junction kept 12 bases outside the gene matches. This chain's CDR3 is CASSSTLGQGQYEQYF. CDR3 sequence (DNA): TGTGCCAGCAGCTCCACCCTTGGACAGGGTCAGTACGAGCAGTACTTC. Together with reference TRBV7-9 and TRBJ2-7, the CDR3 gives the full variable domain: DTGVSQNPRHKITKRGQNVTFRCDPISEHNRLYWYRQTLGQGPEFLTYFQNEAQLEKSRLLSDRFSAERPKGSFSTLEIQRTEQGDSAMYLCASSSTLGQGQYEQYFGPGTRLTVT.

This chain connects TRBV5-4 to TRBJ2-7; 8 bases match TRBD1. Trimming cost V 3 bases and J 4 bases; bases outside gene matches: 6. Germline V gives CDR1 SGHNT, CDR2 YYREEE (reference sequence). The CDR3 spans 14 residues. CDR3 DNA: TGTGCCAGCAGCTCTCGGACAGGGTCGTACGAGCAGTACTTC. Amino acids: CASSSRTGSYEQYF.

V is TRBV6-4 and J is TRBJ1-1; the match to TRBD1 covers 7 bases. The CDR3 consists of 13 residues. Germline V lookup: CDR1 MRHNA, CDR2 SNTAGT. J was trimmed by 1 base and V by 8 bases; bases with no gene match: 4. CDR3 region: CASSRTGNTEAFF. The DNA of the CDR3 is TGTGCCAGCTCTCGGACAGGGAACACTGAAGCTTTCTTT.

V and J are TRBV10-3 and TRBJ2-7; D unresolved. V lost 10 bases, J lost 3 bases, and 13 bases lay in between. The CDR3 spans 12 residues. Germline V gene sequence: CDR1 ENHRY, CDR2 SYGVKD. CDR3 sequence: CATSTSGYEQYF. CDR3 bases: TGTGCCACCTCGACTTCGGGCTACGAGCAGTACTTC.

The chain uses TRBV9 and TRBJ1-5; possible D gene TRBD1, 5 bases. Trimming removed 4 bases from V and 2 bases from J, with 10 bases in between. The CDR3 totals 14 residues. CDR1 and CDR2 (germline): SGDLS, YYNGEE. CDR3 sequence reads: CASSRGTGNQPQHF. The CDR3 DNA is TGTGCCAGCAGCAGAGGGACGGGCAATCAGCCCCAGCATTTT.

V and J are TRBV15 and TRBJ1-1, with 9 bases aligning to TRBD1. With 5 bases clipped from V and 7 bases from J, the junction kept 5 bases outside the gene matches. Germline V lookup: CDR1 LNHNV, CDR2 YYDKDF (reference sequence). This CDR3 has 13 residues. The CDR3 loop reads CATSRDRDNEAFF. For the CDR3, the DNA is TGTGCCACCAGCCGGGACAGGGATAATGAAGCTTTCTTT.

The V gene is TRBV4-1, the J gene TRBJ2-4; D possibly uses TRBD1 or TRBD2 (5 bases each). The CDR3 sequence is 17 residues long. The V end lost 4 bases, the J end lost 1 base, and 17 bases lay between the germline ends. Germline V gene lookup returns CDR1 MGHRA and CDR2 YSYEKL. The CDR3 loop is CASSPGPTLGAKNIQYF. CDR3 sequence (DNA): TGCGCCAGCAGCCCGGGACCGACACTTGGGGCCAAAAACATTCAGTACTTC.

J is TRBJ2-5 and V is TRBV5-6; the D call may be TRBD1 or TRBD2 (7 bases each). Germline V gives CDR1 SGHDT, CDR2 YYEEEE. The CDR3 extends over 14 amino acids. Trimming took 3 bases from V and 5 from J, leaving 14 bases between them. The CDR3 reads CASSYYRGGETQYF. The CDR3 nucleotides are TGTGCCAGCAGCTACTACAGGGGAGGGGAGACCCAGTACTTC.

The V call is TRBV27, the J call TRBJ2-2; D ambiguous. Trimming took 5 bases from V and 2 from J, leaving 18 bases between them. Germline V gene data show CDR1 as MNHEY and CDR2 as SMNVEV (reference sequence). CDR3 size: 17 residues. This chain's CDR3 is CASSREIQITNTGELFF. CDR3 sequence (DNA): TGTGCCAGCAGTAGAGAGATACAGATCACAAACACCGGGGAGCTGTTTTTT.

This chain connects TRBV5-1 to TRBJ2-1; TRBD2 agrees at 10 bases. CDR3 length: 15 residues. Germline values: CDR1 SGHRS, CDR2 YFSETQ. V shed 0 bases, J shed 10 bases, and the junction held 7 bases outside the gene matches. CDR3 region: CASSLEAGGTREQFF. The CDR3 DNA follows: TGCGCCAGCAGCTTGGAAGCGGGGGGGACCCGGGAGCAGTTCTTC.

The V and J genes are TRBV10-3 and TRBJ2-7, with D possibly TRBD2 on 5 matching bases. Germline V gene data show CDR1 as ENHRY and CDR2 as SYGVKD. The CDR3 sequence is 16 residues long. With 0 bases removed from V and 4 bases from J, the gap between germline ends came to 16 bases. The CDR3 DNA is TGTGCCATCAGTGAGTCCCCTAGCCGCCCCCTTTACGAGCAGTACTTC. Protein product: CAISESPSRPLYEQYF.

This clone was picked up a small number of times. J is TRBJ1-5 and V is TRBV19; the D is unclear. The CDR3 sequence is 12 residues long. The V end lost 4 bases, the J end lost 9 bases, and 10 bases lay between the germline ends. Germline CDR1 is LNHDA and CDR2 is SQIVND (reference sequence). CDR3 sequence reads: CASSSGQRPQHF. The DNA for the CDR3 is TGTGCCAGTAGTAGTGGGCAACGGCCCCAGCATTTT.

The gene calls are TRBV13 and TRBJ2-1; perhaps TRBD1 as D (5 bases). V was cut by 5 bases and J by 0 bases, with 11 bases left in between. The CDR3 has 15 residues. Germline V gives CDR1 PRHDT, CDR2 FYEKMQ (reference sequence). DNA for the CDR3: TGTGCCAGCAGCCAGGGCCCAGGCTCCTACAATGAGCAGTTCTTC. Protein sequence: CASSQGPGSYNEQFF. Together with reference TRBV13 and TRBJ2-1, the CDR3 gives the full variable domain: AAGVIQSPRHLIKEKRETATLKCYPIPRHDTVYWYQQGPGQDPQFLISFYEKMQSDKGSIPDRFSAQQFSDYHSELNMSSLELGDSALYFCASSQGPGSYNEQFFGPGTRLTVL.